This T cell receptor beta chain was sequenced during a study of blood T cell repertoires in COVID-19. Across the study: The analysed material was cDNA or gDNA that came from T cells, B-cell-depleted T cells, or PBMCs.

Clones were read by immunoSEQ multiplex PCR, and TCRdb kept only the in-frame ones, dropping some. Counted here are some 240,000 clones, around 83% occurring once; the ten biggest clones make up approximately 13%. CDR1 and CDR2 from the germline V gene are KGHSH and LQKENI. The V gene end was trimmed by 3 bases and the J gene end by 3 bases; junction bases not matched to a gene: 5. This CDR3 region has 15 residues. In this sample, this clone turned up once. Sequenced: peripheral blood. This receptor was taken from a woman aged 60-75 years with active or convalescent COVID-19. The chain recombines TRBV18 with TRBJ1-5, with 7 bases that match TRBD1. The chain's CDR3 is CASSPGTASNQPQHF. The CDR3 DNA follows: TGTGCCAGCTCACCCGGGACAGCGTCCAATCAGCCCCAGCATTTT.